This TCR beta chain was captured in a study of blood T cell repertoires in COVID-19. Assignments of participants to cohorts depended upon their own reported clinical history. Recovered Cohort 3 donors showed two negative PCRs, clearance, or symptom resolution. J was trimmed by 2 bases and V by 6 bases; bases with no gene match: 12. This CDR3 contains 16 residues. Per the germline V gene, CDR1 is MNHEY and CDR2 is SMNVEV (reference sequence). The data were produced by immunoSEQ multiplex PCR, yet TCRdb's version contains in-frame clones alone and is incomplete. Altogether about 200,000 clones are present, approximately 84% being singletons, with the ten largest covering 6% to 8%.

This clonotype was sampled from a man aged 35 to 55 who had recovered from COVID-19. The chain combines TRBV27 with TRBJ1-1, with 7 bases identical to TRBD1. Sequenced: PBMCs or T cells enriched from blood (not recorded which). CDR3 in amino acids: CASRPHSGTENTEAFF. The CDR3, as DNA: TGTGCCAGCAGACCCCACTCCGGGACAGAAAACACTGAAGCTTTCTTT.